The 32 T cell receptor beta chains reported below all come from one sample, sequenced in a study of blood T cells in healthy people across ages (dated by TCRdb to the mid-2010s). The library relied on 5' RACE. Sequencing relied on an Illumina HiSeq 2500. A second PCR of roughly 6 to 12 cycles was performed with a sample-barcoded 5' primer and a J-beta primer mix. TCRdb passed the public sequencing reads through fastp at Q25 and MiXCR, retaining productive beta sequences. Rows matching on CDR3 protein sequence are summarized as one entry with the most common DNA and genes. The sample records 630,000 or so distinct CDR3 sequences, 32% of which are singletons. 15% to 19% of the sample comes from the top ten. The source material was blood. The receptors derive from a woman of 80 years or more in good health. Donor details come from another sample of the same person, matched by shared clones.

This clonotype was detected many times. The rearrangement joins TRBV3-1 to TRBJ2-2; D unclear. V was cut by 1 base and J by 1 base, with 7 bases left in between. Germline-derived CDR1 and CDR2 are LGHDT and YNNKEL (reference sequence). The CDR3 sequence is 15 residues long. The CDR3, as DNA: TGTGCCAGCAGCCAAGTAGCCGGGAACACCGGGGAGCTGTTTTTT. Protein product: CASSQVAGNTGELFF.

A note on this clonotype: At one end, the junction sequence differs from germline, possibly due to a read error. The chain employs TRBV3-1 and TRBJ1-6; D gene ambiguous. Germline-derived CDR1 and CDR2 are LGHDT and YNNKEL (reference sequence). The CDR3 has 14 amino acids. The CDR3 loop is CASSRGPLDSPPHF. The CDR3 DNA reads TGTGCCAGCAGCCGCGGACCACTGGATTCACCCCCCCACTTT.

This rearrangement joins TRBV6-1 to TRBJ1-1; maybe TRBD1 (6 bases). Trimming cost V 5 bases and J 1 base, with 14 bases left between them. This CDR3 region has 15 residues. Germline CDR1 MNHNS, CDR2 SASEGT. CDR3 loop: CASSLQGRRNTEAFF. DNA of the CDR3: TGTGCCAGCAGTCTACAGGGTCGGAGGAACACTGAAGCTTTCTTT.

In the case of this clonotype: The junction and the germline gene differ at one end; a read error may be behind it. The genes are TRBV6-5 and TRBJ2-2; TRBD2 aligns across 7 bases. From germline, CDR1 is MNHEY and CDR2 SVGAGI. The CDR3 sequence is 13 residues long. This CDR3 reads CASSYRGRGERFF. Written as DNA, the CDR3 is TGTGCCAGCAGTTACCGCGGTCGGGGGGAGCGGTTTTTT.

This clonotype was observed at least ten times. The CDR3 DNA follows: TGTGCCAGCCGTACCCGAGACCGGAGAGATGAAAAACTGTTTTTT. Encoded protein: CASRTRDRRDEKLFF. This chain links TRBV7-4 with TRBJ1-4; D is undetermined. CDR1 is SGHVT, CDR2 SQSDAQ, per germline. V was trimmed by 8 bases and J by 6 bases, leaving 19 bases between them. The CDR3 is 15 residues long.

Concerning this clonotype: Likely a read error: the CDR3 ends without its conserved phenylalanine or tryptophan. The V and J genes are TRBV7-9 and TRBJ1-5, with D hard to call. Germline values: CDR1 SEHNR, CDR2 FQNEAQ (reference sequence). The CDR3 consists of 15 residues. V lost 5 bases and J lost 4, with 15 bases in between. The CDR3 DNA reads as TGTGCCAGCAGCGTCATGGGCCGCTCAAATCAGCCCCAGCATTGT. It specifies CASSVMGRSNQPQHC.

This clonotype was detected many times. The chain recombines TRBV30 with TRBJ2-1, with TRBD1 as a possible D gene (6 bases). In germline, CDR1 is GTSNPN, CDR2 SVGIG (reference sequence). The CDR3 has 13 residues. V dropped 8 bases and J dropped 8 bases, with 19 bases sitting between them. In nucleotides, the CDR3 is TGTGCCGGCGGCCAGGGGAATATCTATGAGCAGTTCTTC. It codes for CAGGQGNIYEQFF. Combining the CDR3 with reference TRBV30 and TRBJ2-1 gives the whole variable domain SQTIHQWPATLVQPVGSPLSLECTVEGTSNPNLYWYRQAAGRGLQLLFYSVGIGQISSEVPQNLSASRPQDRQFILSSKKLLLSDSGFYLCAGGQGNIYEQFFGPGTRLTVL.

To note about this clonotype: At one of its ends the junction is not consistent with the germline gene, which may arise from a read error. V is TRBV3-1 and J is TRBJ2-1; 8 nucleotides align to TRBD2. The CDR3 runs to 15 residues. Germline CDR1 LGHDT, CDR2 YNNKEL (reference sequence). In DNA form, the CDR3 reads TGCGCCAGCAGCCCGAGCGGGAGCTCCTACAATGAGCGGTACTTC. This sequence encodes CASSPSGSSYNERYF.

This clonotype was counted many times. Sequence at one end of the junction differs from germline and may be a read error. The rearrangement links TRBV6-6 to TRBJ2-7; 8 bases agree with TRBD1. Germline lookup yields CDR1 MNHNY and CDR2 SVGAGI (reference sequence). The CDR3 is 14 residues long. The CDR3 protein is CASSYGQGAYEQYF. The DNA of the CDR3 is TGCGCCAGCAGCTATGGACAGGGCGCCTACGAGCAGTACTTC.

This clonotype was counted many times. This sequence joins TRBV2 and TRBJ2-3; unclear D gene. Trimming took 3 bases from V and 1 from J, leaving 8 bases between them. The CDR3 loop spans 14 amino acids. The V gene's germline CDR1 is SNHLY and CDR2 FYNNEI. The CDR3 DNA is TGTGCCAGCAGTGACACCCGGGGCACAGATACGCAGTATTTT. Translation gives CASSDTRGTDTQYF. Complete variable domain (other parts from reference TRBV2 and TRBJ2-3): EPEVTQTPSHQVTQMGQEVILRCVPISNHLYFYWYRQILGQKVEFLVSFYNNEISEKSEIFDDQFSVERPDGSNFTLKIRSTKLEDSAMYFCASSDTRGTDTQYFGPGTRLTVL.

V is TRBV2 and J is TRBJ2-5; possible D gene TRBD2, 6 bases. Gene TRBJ2-7 matches the end of the DNA better, so the J call may be wrong. The CDR3 sequence is 11 residues long. Germline CDR1 reads SNHLY; CDR2 reads FYNNEI. The CDR3 bases are TGTGCCAGCGATAGGGGAGGCGAGCAGTACTTC. Translation: CASDRGGEQYF.

Comments on this clonotype: This may be a read error: a much more frequent sequence differs by one nucleotide. V is TRBV19 and J is TRBJ2-5; D is ambiguous. The CDR3 consists of 13 residues. Trimming removed 5 bases at V and 11 bases at J, with 18 bases between. Germline CDR1 is LNHDA and CDR2 is SQIVND (reference sequence). The CDR3 region has the DNA TGTGCCAGTAGTCGGACGGAAGACAATGAGCAGTACTTC. Its protein is CASSRTEDNEQYF.

Many counts were recorded for this clonotype. A clone one base away is much larger, so this may be a read error. The chain combines TRBV7-2 with TRBJ2-7; 7 bases fit TRBD2. V lost 1 base to trimming and J lost 7 bases; unmatched junction nucleotides: 7. The length of the CDR3 is 14 residues. Per the germline V gene, CDR1 is SGHTA and CDR2 is FQGNSA. The CDR3 here is CASSLGGGYNEQYF. The CDR3 bases are TGTGCCAGCAGCTTAGGCGGGGGATACAATGAGCAGTACTTC.

This clonotype has just a few counts. The CDR3 protein is CASSYLTGLAGGRATAYNEQFF. The CDR3 nucleotides read TGTGCCAGCAGTTACTTAACAGGACTAGCGGGGGGCCGGGCCACAGCATACAATGAGCAGTTCTTC. The chain employs TRBV6-2 or TRBV6-3 and TRBJ2-1; 14 bases align to TRBD2. Looked up from germline, CDR1 is MNHEY and CDR2 is SVGEGT. The CDR3 consists of 22 residues. The trim removed 1 base at V and 4 bases at J, leaving 18 bases unmatched.

The sample holds many counts of this clonotype. The V call is TRBV10-3, the J call TRBJ2-5; possibly TRBD1 for D (6 bases). The CDR3 has 13 residues. V was pared by 10 bases and J by 5 bases, with 17 bases between. In germline, CDR1 is ENHRY, CDR2 SYGVKD. This chain's CDR3 is CATQQGSGETQYF. The CDR3 coding sequence is TGTGCCACCCAACAGGGTTCGGGGGAGACCCAGTACTTC.

This clonotype came up a few times. The chain carries TRBV12-3 or TRBV12-4 and TRBJ2-1, with D possibly called TRBD1 or TRBD2 (7 bases each). The J call could be wrong; TRBJ2-7 is a better fit for the DNA end. The CDR3 is 16 amino acids. The CDR3 protein is CASSPHQGGAYNEQYF. The CDR3 region has the DNA TGTGCCAGCAGTCCCCACCAGGGGGGGGCCTACAATGAGCAGTACTTC.

This clonotype was counted at least ten times. The gene calls are TRBV6-5 and TRBJ1-5; unclear D gene. Germline CDR1 and CDR2: MNHEY and SVGAGI. Trimming stripped 6 bases from V and 2 bases from J, with 11 bases between. The CDR3 is 14 amino acids. The DNA of the CDR3 is TGTGCCAGCAGCCCCTCCGCGGGCAATCAGCCCCAGCATTTT. Protein product: CASSPSAGNQPQHF.

This clonotype came up many times. J is TRBJ1-1 and V is TRBV20-1; 9 bases align to TRBD1. The CDR3 totals 12 residues. Germline lookup yields CDR1 DFQATT and CDR2 SNEGSKA (reference sequence). V lost 7 bases and J lost 11; bases outside the gene matches: 11. CDR3 in amino acids: CSGEVGTGMAFF. The CDR3 nucleotides are TGCAGTGGGGAAGTGGGGACAGGGATGGCTTTCTTT.

In its sample, this clonotype was seen many times. The rearrangement uses TRBV6-2 or TRBV6-3 and TRBJ2-3; TRBD2 aligns across 10 bases. V shed 5 bases and J 0 bases; nucleotides not matched to a gene: 2. Germline CDR1 MNHEY, CDR2 SVGEGT. The CDR3 loop spans 15 amino acids. The CDR3 DNA sequence: TGTGCCAGCAGTGGACTAGCGGAGAGCACAGATACGCAGTATTTT. This translates into CASSGLAESTDTQYF.

This clonotype was counted ten times or more. V gene TRBV6-5 combines with J gene TRBJ2-1; D may be TRBD1 or TRBD2 (5 bases each). The length of the CDR3 is 14 residues. Trimming pared 5 bases from V and 8 bases from J, leaving 16 bases between. CDR1 MNHEY and CDR2 SVGAGI come from the germline V gene. Here the CDR3 reads CASSRRDGAYEQFF. CDR3 DNA: TGTGCCAGCAGTCGCCGGGACGGAGCCTATGAGCAGTTCTTC.

A remark on this clonotype: Being one base from a much bigger clone, this may be a read error. The chain joins TRBV6-2 or TRBV6-3 to TRBJ2-1; 12 bases match TRBD1. Germline lookup yields CDR1 MNHEY and CDR2 SVGEGT. This CDR3 contains 17 residues. The J segment lost 13 bases and the V segment lost 2 bases, leaving 15 bases of the junction unmatched. DNA of the CDR3: TGTGCCAGCAGTTACCAACGGGACAGGGGGCGTCGAGAGACCCAGTTCTTC. Its translation is CASSYQRDRGRRETQFF.

There are a few counts of this clonotype. An end of the junction does not agree with germline; a read error may underlie this. V usage is TRBV10-3 and J usage is TRBJ2-5; 7 nucleotides agree with TRBD1. The V gene's germline CDR1 is ENHRY and CDR2 SYGVKD. The CDR3 contains 13 residues. The CDR3 nucleotides read TGTGCCAGCAGTGGGACAGCCCAAGAGACCCAGTACTTC. Translated, it gives CASSGTAQETQYF.

Many counts were recorded for this clonotype. The chain carries TRBV7-2 and TRBJ1-5; TRBD1 might be the D (5 bases). The CDR3 spans 16 residues. V dropped 0 bases and J dropped 5 bases, with 14 bases sitting between them. Per the germline V gene, CDR1 is SGHTA and CDR2 is FQGNSA. The CDR3: CASSLAQGGWDQPQHF. The DNA for the CDR3 is TGTGCCAGCAGCTTAGCTCAGGGAGGATGGGATCAGCCCCAGCATTTT.

The chain uses TRBV5-1 and TRBJ1-2; D not resolved. The CDR3 has 14 amino acids. The V gene lost 4 bases and the J gene lost 1 base, with 11 bases spanning the gap. CDR1 is SGHRS, CDR2 YFSETQ, per germline. CDR3 amino acids: CASSARTDNYGYTF. The CDR3 DNA is TGCGCCAGCAGCGCCAGGACGGATAACTATGGCTACACCTTC.

Ten or more counts support this clonotype. The CDR3 here is CASSYSGGRGTVNEQFF. In DNA form, the CDR3 reads TGTGCCAGCAGTTACTCGGGGGGCAGGGGGACAGTCAATGAGCAGTTCTTC. The chain is built from TRBV6-6 and TRBJ2-1; a weak D match, TRBD1 (7 bases). Germline assignment: CDR1 MNHNY and CDR2 SVGAGI (reference sequence). The CDR3 length is 17 residues. The V and J ends lost 0 bases and 6 bases respectively, with 18 bases between them.

For this clonotype: A read error may produce the germline difference seen at one junction end. The chain recombines TRBV4-1 with TRBJ1-2; D is possibly TRBD1 (6 bases). The CDR3 length is 13 residues. Looked up from germline, CDR1 is MGHRA and CDR2 is YSYEKL. In nucleotides, the CDR3 is TGCGCCAGCAGCCGACGACAGGAAAACGGCTTCACCTTC. It translates to CASSRRQENGFTF.

At least ten counts were recorded for this clonotype. The rearrangement uses TRBV3-1 and TRBJ1-1, with D perhaps TRBD1 (5 bases). Trimming stripped 2 bases from V and 4 bases from J, with 8 bases between. This CDR3 contains 13 residues. Germline V gene sequence: CDR1 LGHDT, CDR2 YNNKEL (reference sequence). The CDR3 loop is CASSQPGRTEAFF. CDR3 sequence (DNA): TGTGCCAGCAGCCAACCAGGGCGCACTGAAGCTTTCTTT.

This clonotype was found many times. V usage is TRBV20-1 and J usage is TRBJ1-2; 7 bases map to TRBD1. V shed 6 bases and J 2 bases; nucleotides not matched to a gene: 9. This CDR3 contains 14 residues. The germline gives CDR1 DFQATT, CDR2 SNEGSKA (reference sequence). The CDR3 DNA reads as TGCAGTGCCGACGCGACAGGGAGGAACTATGGCTACACCTTC. The encoded protein is CSADATGRNYGYTF.

This clonotype was seen ten or more times. V usage is TRBV5-5 and J usage is TRBJ2-3, with a tentative D call TRBD2 (6 bases). V shed 2 bases and J shed 3 bases, with 16 bases lying between them. Germline lookup yields CDR1 SGHKS and CDR2 YYEKEE (reference sequence). The CDR3 covers 16 residues. The CDR3 DNA reads TGTGCCAGCAGCTTTATCCATCGGGGGACGACAGATACGCAGTATTTT. This gives the protein CASSFIHRGTTDTQYF.

In DNA, the CDR3 is TGCAGCGCTTATATGACGGAGAACAATGAGCAGTTCTTC. Its protein is CSAYMTENNEQFF. The rearrangement links TRBV20-1 to TRBJ2-1, with D unclear. CDR1 and CDR2 (germline): DFQATT, SNEGSKA (reference sequence). The CDR3 length is 13 residues.

The gene calls are TRBV7-3 and TRBJ1-1; D might be TRBD1 (6 bases). CDR1 and CDR2 (germline): SGHTA, FQGTGA. This CDR3 spans 13 amino acids. V was pared by 5 bases and J by 8 bases, with 15 bases between. The CDR3 nucleotides read TGTGCCAGCAGCCCAGACAGGACAAACGAAGCTTTCTTT. Translation gives CASSPDRTNEAFF.

This clonotype was seen repeatedly, ten times or more. The chain recombines TRBV4-2 with TRBJ1-2; D may be TRBD1 (5 bases). Germline lookup yields CDR1 LGHNA and CDR2 YNFKEQ. Trimming cost V 4 bases and J 0 bases, with 15 bases left between them. The CDR3 runs to 16 residues. CDR3 sequence: CASSLDRGRSNYGYTF. CDR3 in DNA: TGTGCCAGCAGCCTGGATAGGGGCCGATCTAACTATGGCTACACCTTC.